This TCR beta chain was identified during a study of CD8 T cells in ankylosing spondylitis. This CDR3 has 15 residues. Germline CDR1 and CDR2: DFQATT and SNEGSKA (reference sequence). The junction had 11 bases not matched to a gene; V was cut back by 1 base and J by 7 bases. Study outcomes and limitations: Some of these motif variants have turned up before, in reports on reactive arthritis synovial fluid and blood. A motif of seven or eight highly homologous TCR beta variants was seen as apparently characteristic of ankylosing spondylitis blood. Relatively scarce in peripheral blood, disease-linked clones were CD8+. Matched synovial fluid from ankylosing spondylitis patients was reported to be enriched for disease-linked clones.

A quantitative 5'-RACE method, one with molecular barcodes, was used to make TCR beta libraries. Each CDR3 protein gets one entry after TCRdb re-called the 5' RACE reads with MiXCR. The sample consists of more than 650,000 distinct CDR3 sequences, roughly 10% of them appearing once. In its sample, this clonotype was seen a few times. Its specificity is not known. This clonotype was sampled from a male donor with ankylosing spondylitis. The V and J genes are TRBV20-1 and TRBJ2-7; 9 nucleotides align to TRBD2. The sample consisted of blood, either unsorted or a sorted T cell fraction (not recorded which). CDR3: CSARVNPGLAHEQYF. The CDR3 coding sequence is TGCAGTGCTAGAGTGAATCCGGGACTAGCACATGAGCAGTACTTC.